This is a list of T cell receptor beta chains from one sample in a study of T cells expressing NK-cell markers. Using the 5' RACE reads, TCRdb records one entry per CDR3 protein without DNA. The sample totals more than 400,000 distinct CDR3 sequences. Sequencing used blood T cells: a sorted CD56 or NKG2C T cell subset, CD4+ or CD8+ T cells, or bulk PBMC T cells (not recorded which). These TCRs come from a woman aged 18 to 75 in good health. The CDR3 runs from the conserved cysteine through the conserved F or W.

j_call v_call cdr3_aa
TRBJ2-1 TRBV10-3 CAISEFEGRTGNNEQFF
TRBJ2-5 TRBV20-1 CSARDAAGAGETQYF
TRBJ2-1 TRBV20-1 CSARIRAGDLYNEQFF
TRBJ2-7 TRBV7-2 CASTKDGTGYYEQYF
TRBJ2-7 TRBV20-1 CSASTVDYQGEQYF
TRBJ2-5 TRBV4-3 CASSPGLAGARGETQYF
TRBJ2-2 TRBV29-1 CSVDPGHTGELFF
TRBJ2-3 TRBV7-2 CASSSGVGPLKQYF
TRBJ2-3 TRBV20-1 CSAGGLSSDTQYF
TRBJ1-2 TRBV5-1 CASSPGQEIYGYTF
TRBJ2-7 TRBV5-1 CASSLGYTGGPSYEQYF
TRBJ1-3 TRBV25-1 CASSGGTELSGNTIYF
TRBJ1-6 TRBV9 CASSVTGDNSPLHF
TRBJ2-3 TRBV29-1 CSVEDRAARGSTDTQYF
TRBJ1-2 TRBV12-3/TRBV12-4 CASRKQGLGGYTF
TRBJ1-1 TRBV9 CASSVVGNSNTEAFF
TRBJ2-2 TRBV7-9 CASSTSGAGNTGELFF
TRBJ2-3 TRBV9 CASSVATGIRDTDTQYF
TRBJ1-2 TRBV25-1 CASSEVDSNYGYTF
TRBJ2-2 TRBV4-1 CASRWTSGGTNTGELFF
TRBJ2-5 TRBV29-1 CSVEDLGTSDETQYF
TRBJ2-7 TRBV20-1 CSASHTLGDEQYF
TRBJ2-3 TRBV5-6 CASSLTDEFLGTDTQYF
TRBJ2-3 TRBV7-2 CASSVRVSGPDTQYF
TRBJ2-3 TRBV27 CASRLPGVTDTQYF
TRBJ1-3 TRBV7-2 CASVPGLDTIYF
TRBJ2-7 TRBV6-5 CASSYDRGNEQYF
TRBJ2-7 TRBV6-2/TRBV6-3 CATQLGQGRDEQYF